These 9 T cell receptor beta chains share one sample of origin, sequenced in a study of blood T cell repertoires in COVID-19. TCRdb's table, derived via immunoSEQ multiplex PCR, lists solely in-frame clones and lacks some. The sample has some 320,000 clones, about 82% seen once; the top ten hold approximately 7.9%. The material sequenced was peripheral blood. These receptors were collected from a human donor in a cohort sampled during active COVID-19.

The chain couples TRBV14 to TRBJ2-3; D is undetermined. Germline CDR1 SGHDN, CDR2 FVKESK. This CDR3 spans 13 amino acids. Between the trimmed V and J ends, which lost 5 bases and 5 bases, there was a span of 11 bases. The CDR3 spells CASSAYYQDTQYF. CDR3 in DNA: TGTGCCAGCAGCGCGTACTACCAAGATACGCAGTATTTT.

This clone appeared a single time. The chain joins TRBV3-1 (or the pseudogene TRBV3-2) to TRBJ2-1, with 8 positions matching TRBD2. This CDR3 spans 15 amino acids. The germline CDR1 and CDR2 sequences are LGHDT and YNNKEL (reference sequence). The trim removed 4 bases at V and 4 bases at J, leaving 6 bases unmatched. This CDR3 reads CASSLIGGGYNEQFF. The CDR3 nucleotides are TGTGCCAGCAGCCTTATCGGGGGGGGTTACAATGAGCAGTTCTTC.

The genes are TRBV18 and TRBJ2-1; D uncertain. The CDR3 runs to 15 residues. The V gene's germline CDR1 is KGHSH and CDR2 LQKENI. The ends were cut back, 1 base at V and 7 bases at J, with 14 bases in the middle. CDR3 protein: CASSPLRMQRNEQFF. In DNA, the CDR3 is TGTGCCAGCTCACCACTCAGGATGCAACGGAATGAGCAGTTCTTC.

V is TRBV25-1 and J is TRBJ2-1; 7 bases are shared with TRBD2. CDR3 size: 16 residues. J lost 0 bases, V lost 3 bases, and 5 bases had no gene match. Germline V CDR1 and CDR2: MGHDK, SYGVNS. The CDR3 sequence is CASSDFGGSSYNEQFF. In DNA form, the CDR3 reads TGTGCCAGCAGTGACTTCGGGGGGTCCTCCTACAATGAGCAGTTCTTC.

This clone was observed a handful of times. Other DNA sequences from this sample encode an identical CDR3 as well. V gene TRBV19 combines with J gene TRBJ1-5; a possible D gene is TRBD1 (6 bases). V lost 2 bases and J 2 bases, leaving 10 bases between the germline ends. Germline-derived CDR1 and CDR2 are LNHDA and SQIVND (reference sequence). This CDR3 comprises 15 residues. The CDR3 nucleotides are TGTGCCAGTAGTATACCACAGGGAGGCAATCAGCCCCAGCATTTT. It translates to CASSIPQGGNQPQHF.

The chain couples TRBV2 to TRBJ1-4; D gene ambiguous. V was clipped by 7 bases and J by 2 bases, with 17 bases between them. The CDR3 extends over 16 amino acids. From germline, CDR1 is SNHLY and CDR2 FYNNEI. The CDR3 nucleotides read TGTGCCAGCACCAACACCTTGGTTTGGACTAATGAAAAACTGTTTTTT. Encoded protein: CASTNTLVWTNEKLFF. Looking up the rest from reference TRBV2 and TRBJ1-4 gives the full variable domain: EPEVTQTPSHQVTQMGQEVILRCVPISNHLYFYWYRQILGQKVEFLVSFYNNEISEKSEIFDDQFSVERPDGSNFTLKIRSTKLEDSAMYFCASTNTLVWTNEKLFFGSGTQLSVL.

About this clone: Other DNA sequences of this sample code for an identical CDR3. The J gene is TRBJ2-7, the V gene TRBV5-1; D is perhaps TRBD1 (6 bases). Germline V CDR1 and CDR2: SGHRS, YFSETQ. The CDR3 is 13 amino acids. The ends were cut back, 2 bases at V and 2 bases at J, with 8 bases in the middle. CDR3: CASSFTGTYEQYF. As DNA, the CDR3 is TGCGCCAGCAGCTTCACAGGGACCTACGAGCAGTACTTC.

The chain has TRBV21-1 and TRBJ1-5; TRBD1 is taken as the D call from the table, unchecked against the DNA. TRBV21-1 is listed as a pseudogene. The CDR3 extends over 12 amino acids. The CDR3 sequence: CASSKGRQPQHF. CDR3 DNA: TGTGCCAGCAGCAAAGGCAGACAGCCCCAGCATTTT.

Only a few counts were recorded for this clone. The chain uses TRBV9 and TRBJ2-3; 7 bases match TRBD2. V gave up 0 bases and J gave up 1 base; unmatched junction bases: 5. There are 16 residues in the CDR3. Germline CDR1 reads SGDLS; CDR2 reads YYNGEE. CDR3 bases: TGTGCCAGCAGCGTAGAAGCGGGGAGGGGCACAGATACGCAGTATTTT. Its translation: CASSVEAGRGTDTQYF.